This T cell receptor beta chain was sequenced in a study of blood T cells in healthy people across ages. Overall study findings and caveats: Total diversity from one million sequenced T cells was likely underestimated. Because donor CMV status was unknown, expanded clonotype changes were possibly confounded. The study found more naive CD4+ cells and higher diversity in long-lived than aged donors.

A note on this clonotype: The target antigen is unknown.

The CDR3 contains 15 residues. Per germline, CDR1 SEHNR and CDR2 FQNEAQ (reference sequence). V was shortened by 5 bases and J by 0 bases, with 10 bases between the two germline ends. Sample-barcoded 5' priming and a J-beta primer mix drove a second PCR of 7 to 11 cycles. Every individual sample yielded 2.5 million or more paired-end reads (each containing CDR3). A single record per CDR3 protein comes from TCRdb applying MiXCR to the 5' RACE reads. This repertoire shows around 900,000 distinct CDR3 sequences, around 28% found once; its top ten account for 17%. The sequence derives from a woman older than 75 in good health. The J gene is TRBJ2-2, the V gene TRBV7-9; D is perhaps TRBD1 (5 bases). The sequencing input was blood. CDR3: CASSTKTANTGELFF. As DNA, the CDR3 is TGTGCCAGCAGCACAAAGACAGCGAACACCGGGGAGCTGTTTTTT.